This is a list of T cell receptor beta chains from one sample in a study of shared clonotypes between healthy human individuals. Assay used: immunoSEQ multiplex PCR; TCRdb lists only in-frame clones, some missing. This table holds 470,000 or so clones, around 73% found once. Sequencing was carried out using PBMCs. These receptor sequences come from a woman aged 40 to 55 in good health. Some clones in this sample may be carry-over from other donors' samples. CDR3s include the opening cysteine and the closing phenylalanine or tryptophan. D genes are given only for firm matches. Size is omitted from some rows. Given values are once, few, many or a class for expanded clones.

size	D	V	J	DNA	CDR3
-	TRBD2	TRBV6-5	TRBJ2-3	TGTGCCAGCAGCCTGACTAGCGCCTCGCCAGATACGCAGTATTTT	CASSLTSASPDTQYF
-	-	TRBV6-5	TRBJ2-3	TGTGCCAGCAGTTACTCTGGGGCCACAGATACGCAGTATTTT	CASSYSGATDTQYF
-	-	TRBV5-7	TRBJ1-4	TGTGCCAGCAGCTTCCGACGTAGCCTGATGGGAAAACTGTTTTTT	CASSFRRSLMGKLFF
-	-	TRBV7-6	TRBJ2-1	TGTGCCAGCAGCTCAAACAGGGACCGGGAGCAGTTCTTC	CASSSNRDREQFF
-	TRBD2	TRBV19	TRBJ2-7	TGTGCCAGTAGTATGCCTAGCGGGAGCGGCGAGCAGTACTTC	CASSMPSGSGEQYF
-	-	TRBV5-6	TRBJ1-6	TGTGCCAGCAGCTTGGATGGTGGCGGAAACGCACCCCTCCACTTT	CASSLDGGGNAPLHF
-	-	TRBV28	TRBJ2-1	TGTGCCAGCAGTTTATTGAGTAATGAGCAGTTCTTC	CASSLLSNEQFF
many	-	TRBV11-1	TRBJ2-2	TGTGCCAGCAGCTTTGGAGGTTTCGTCGGGGAGCTGTTTTTT	CASSFGGFVGELFF
-	-	TRBV6-4	TRBJ2-1	TGTGCCAGCAGTGAGGTCTCAGGGTTTGAGCAGTTCTTC	CASSEVSGFEQFF
-	TRBD2	TRBV7-2	TRBJ2-7	TGTGCCAGCAGCTTAGCGGCGGGAGGTACTCACGAGCAGTACTTC	CASSLAAGGTHEQYF
-	TRBD2	TRBV5-1	TRBJ2-3	TGCGCCAGCAGCTTGGTGGAGGGAGGGTCAGATACGCAGTATTTT	CASSLVEGGSDTQYF
once	-	TRBV21-1	TRBJ2-7	TGTGCCAGCGTTCACAGGGGGCCGCCCTCCTACGAGCAGTACTTC	CASVHRGPPSYEQYF
-	-	TRBV10-1	TRBJ2-1	TGCGCCAGCAGTCGGGACAATGAGCAGTTCTTC	CASSRDNEQFF
once	-	TRBV29-1	TRBJ2-3	TGCAGCGTTAAAGGTCCAGATACGCAGTATTTT	CSVKGPDTQYF
-	TRBD2	TRBV10-2	TRBJ2-2	TGCGCCAGCCGGCTAGCGGGAGAGATCGGGGAGCTGTTTTTT	CASRLAGEIGELFF
few	-	TRBV6-6	TRBJ1-1	TGTGCCAGCAGTTACTCTAGTCCGGGGACTGGGGGAGAAGCTTTCTTT	CASSYSSPGTGGEAFF
-	-	TRBV7-8	TRBJ1-2	TGTGCCAGCAGCGCACTCAGGGGAGGCTACACCTTC	CASSALRGGYTF
-	TRBD1	TRBV6-1	TRBJ2-1	TGTGCCAGCAGACCGGGACAGGGTGTCCACAATGAGCAGTTCTTC	CASRPGQGVHNEQFF
-	TRBD2	TRBV28	TRBJ2-7	TGTGCCAGCAGTTTTCCTAGGACTAGCGGGGATGGGGCCGAGCAGTACTTC	CASSFPRTSGDGAEQYF
-	-	TRBV27	TRBJ1-2	TGTGCCAGCAGTTCCCGACACATCCCGGTGAGGACTCATTATGGCTACACCTTC	CASSSRHIPVRTHYGYTF
-	-	TRBV2	TRBJ2-7	TGTGCCAGCAGTGATGGACGTGGTGACGAGCAGTACTTC	CASSDGRGDEQYF
-	TRBD2	TRBV11-2	TRBJ2-1	TGTGCCAGCAGCTTCCAACTAGCGGGAGAGGTTGAGCAGTTCTTC	CASSFQLAGEVEQFF
-	-	TRBV5-8	TRBJ2-3	TGTGCCAGCAGCGATTTCGTCTCTCTGGGAGATACGCAGTATTTT	CASSDFVSLGDTQYF
-	TRBD1	TRBV4-3	TRBJ1-1	TGCGCCAGCAGCCAAGGAACCGGGACAGGGGATGATCCCACTGAAGCTTTCTTT	CASSQGTGTGDDPTEAFF
-	-	TRBV28	TRBJ1-2	TGTGCCAGCAGTCCATCCTGGACAGAAAACTATGGCTACACCTTC	CASSPSWTENYGYTF
-	-	TRBV11-2	TRBJ2-1	TGTGCCAGCAGCTTAGATCGCGACCCTGGGCAGTTCTTC	CASSLDRDPGQFF
-	-	TRBV5-1	TRBJ2-1	TGCGCCAGCAGCTTGTGGCAGGGGGGCAATGAGCAGTTCTTC	CASSLWQGGNEQFF
-	-	TRBV4-1	TRBJ2-5	TGCGCCAGCAGCCAGGGGCCGTCCCAAGAGACCCAGTACTTC	CASSQGPSQETQYF
-	-	TRBV7-3	TRBJ2-1	TGTGCCAGCAGCCCCCGTGGTGGAAGCTCCTACAATGAGCAGTTCTTC	CASSPRGGSSYNEQFF
few	-	TRBV4-2	TRBJ2-7	TGTGCCAGCAGCCAAGGTGAACGGATTTCCACCACCTTCTTC	CASSQGERISTTFF
-	-	TRBV21-1	TRBJ1-4	TGTGCCAGCAGCAAAGAGTGCAGGGGCGACGATCTTAATGAAAAACTGTTTTTT	CASSKECRGDDLNEKLFF
-	TRBD2	TRBV7-2	TRBJ2-2	TGTGCCAGCAGCCGCCAGCCAGCGGGGGGGAGTGGGGAGCTGTTTTTT	CASSRQPAGGSGELFF
-	-	TRBV6-6	TRBJ1-4	TGTGCCAGCGATGAGGGGCAGGATAATGAAAAACTGTTTTTT	CASDEGQDNEKLFF
few	TRBD1	TRBV4-3	TRBJ1-2	TGCGCCAGCAGCCAAGATGGGGGACAGGTCTATGGCTACACCTTC	CASSQDGGQVYGYTF
few	-	TRBV15	TRBJ1-1	TGTGCCACAAGGAGGGGAGGGAACACTGAAGCTTTCTTT	CATRRGGNTEAFF
-	-	TRBV5-6	TRBJ2-5	TGTGCCAGCAGCTTGTGGGGCCGGGAGACCCAGTACTTC	CASSLWGRETQYF
-	TRBD2	TRBV25-1	TRBJ2-7	TGTGCCAGCAGTGAACCCGGGACTAGCTACGAGCAGTACTTC	CASSEPGTSYEQYF
-	-	TRBV6-1	TRBJ2-7	TGTGCCAGCCGCATCAGCGGGCAGACCTACGAGCAGTACTTC	CASRISGQTYEQYF
-	TRBD2	TRBV5-1	TRBJ2-3	TGCGCCAGCAGCTTGGCACTAGCGGGAGGAATAGGCACAGATACGCAGTATTTT	CASSLALAGGIGTDTQYF
-	TRBD1	TRBV5-1	TRBJ1-5	TGCGCCAGCAGCTTGGATACAGGGGACAATCAGCCCCAGCATTTT	CASSLDTGDNQPQHF
-	-	TRBV7-2	TRBJ2-1	TGTGCCAGCAGCTTACGGAGTCGGGGCGCCCCCTCCAATGAGCAGTTCTTC	CASSLRSRGAPSNEQFF
-	-	TRBV30	TRBJ2-1	TGTGCCTGGAGCTTGACACCCACTGGGTACAATGAGCAGTTCTTC	CAWSLTPTGYNEQFF
-	-	TRBV6-1	TRBJ1-2	TGTGCCAGCACCCCCGGGTGGGCAGATGGCTACACCTTC	CASTPGWADGYTF
few	-	TRBV19	TRBJ1-5	TGTGCCAGTAGGGCAGGCTATCAGCCCCAGCATTTT	CASRAGYQPQHF
-	-	TRBV11-2	TRBJ1-3	TGTGCCAGCAGCTTATTCCGGGCGTTTGGAAACACCATATATTTT	CASSLFRAFGNTIYF
-	-	TRBV28	TRBJ1-2	TGTGCCAGCAGCTCCCAGGCTACCTATGGCTACACCTTC	CASSSQATYGYTF